This T cell receptor beta chain came from a study of T cell responses to AZD1222 COVID-19 vaccine. Findings and limits, study-wide: Every sample of the repertoires postdated the peak T cell response. Spike-specific TCR breadth and depth grew following two AZD1222 doses.

Trimming took off 6 bases at V and 6 bases at J, with 10 bases between the two ends. The CDR3 extends over 12 amino acids. Germline V lookup: CDR1 SEHNR, CDR2 FQNEAQ (reference sequence). Note on this clone: Its antigen is unidentified.

The assay was immunoSEQ multiplex PCR, and TCRdb's table has in-frame clones only and misses some. The sample yields some 100,000 clones, 70% to 90% seen once. The source is an adult in good health. This sample comprised peripheral blood, obtained on day 0 of AZD1222 vaccination. This rearrangement joins TRBV7-9 to TRBJ2-3; D remains ambiguous. CDR3 loop: CASSLIKDTQYF. CDR3 in DNA: TGTGCCAGCAGTTTGATAAAGGATACGCAGTATTTT.